This T cell receptor beta chain was recovered during a study of identical twins. The study's findings and limits: Shared out-of-frame alpha sequences (those common to twins) showed excess low generation probability. A partial confounding effect on zero-insertion analyses could come from invariant MAIT and iNKT cells.

TCRdb passed the 5' RACE reads through MiXCR, listing each CDR3 protein once. The sample holds roughly 250,000 distinct CDR3 sequences, around 15% seen once. The CDR3 extends over 12 amino acids. Trimming shortened V by 3 bases and J by 6 bases, and 9 bases separated the two germline ends. Looked up from germline, CDR1 is KGHSH and CDR2 is LQKENI. Details on this clonotype: The antigen is undetermined.

The specimen sequenced was memory (CD45RO+) T cells sorted from blood. The chain recombines TRBV18 with TRBJ2-7, with D uncertain. This receptor was obtained from a young woman in good health. The CDR3 protein is CASSPPSAEQYF. In DNA, the CDR3 is TGTGCCAGCTCACCCCCGTCGGCCGAGCAGTACTTC.